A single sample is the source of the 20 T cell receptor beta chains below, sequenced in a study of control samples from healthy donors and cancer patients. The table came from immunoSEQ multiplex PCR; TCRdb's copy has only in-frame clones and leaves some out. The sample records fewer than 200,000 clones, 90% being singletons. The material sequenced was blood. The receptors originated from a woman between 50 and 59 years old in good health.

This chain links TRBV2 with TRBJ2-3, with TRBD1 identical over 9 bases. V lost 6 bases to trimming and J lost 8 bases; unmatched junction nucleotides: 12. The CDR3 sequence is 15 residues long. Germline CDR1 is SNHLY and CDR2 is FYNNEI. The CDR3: CASSGTGLPGRTQYF. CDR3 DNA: TGTGCCAGCAGCGGGACAGGGCTACCGGGCCGTACGCAGTATTTT.

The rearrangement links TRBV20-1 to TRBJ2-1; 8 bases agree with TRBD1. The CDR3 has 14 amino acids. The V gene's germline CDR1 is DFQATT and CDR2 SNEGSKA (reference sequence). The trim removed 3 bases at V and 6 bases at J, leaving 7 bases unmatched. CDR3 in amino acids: CSASQDRVRNEQFF. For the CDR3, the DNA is TGCAGTGCTAGTCAGGACAGGGTGCGCAATGAGCAGTTCTTC.

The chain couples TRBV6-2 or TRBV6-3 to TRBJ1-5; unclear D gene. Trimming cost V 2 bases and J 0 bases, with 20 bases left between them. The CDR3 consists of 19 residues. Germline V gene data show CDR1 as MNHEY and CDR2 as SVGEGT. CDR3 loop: CASSYDWSVPNYSNQPQHF. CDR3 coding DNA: TGTGCCAGCAGTTACGACTGGTCAGTGCCGAATTATAGCAATCAGCCCCAGCATTTT.

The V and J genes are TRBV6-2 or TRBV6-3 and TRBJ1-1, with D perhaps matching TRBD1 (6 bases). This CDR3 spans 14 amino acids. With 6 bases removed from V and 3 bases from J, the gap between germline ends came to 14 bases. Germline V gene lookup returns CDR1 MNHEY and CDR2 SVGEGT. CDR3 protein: CASSRGTTYTEAFF. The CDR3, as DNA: TGTGCCAGCAGCCGAGGGACAACGTACACTGAAGCTTTCTTT.

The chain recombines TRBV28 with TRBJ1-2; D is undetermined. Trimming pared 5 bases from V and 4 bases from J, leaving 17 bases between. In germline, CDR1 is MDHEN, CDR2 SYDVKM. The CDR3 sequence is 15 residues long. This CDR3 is CASSESDRATYGYTF. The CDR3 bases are TGTGCCAGCAGTGAGTCGGACCGGGCTACCTATGGCTACACCTTC.

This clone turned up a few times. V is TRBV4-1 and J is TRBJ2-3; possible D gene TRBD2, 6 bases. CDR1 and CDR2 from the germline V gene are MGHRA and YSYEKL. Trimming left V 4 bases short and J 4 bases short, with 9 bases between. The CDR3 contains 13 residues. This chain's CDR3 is CASSPPGADTQYF. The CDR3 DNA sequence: TGCGCCAGCAGCCCCCCGGGAGCAGATACGCAGTATTTT.

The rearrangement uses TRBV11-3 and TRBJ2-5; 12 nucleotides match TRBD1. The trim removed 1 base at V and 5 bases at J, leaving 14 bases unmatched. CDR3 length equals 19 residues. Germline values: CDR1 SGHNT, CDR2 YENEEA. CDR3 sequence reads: CASSLGNALGTGGWETQYF. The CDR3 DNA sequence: TGTGCCAGCAGCTTAGGAAACGCCCTGGGGACAGGGGGCTGGGAGACCCAGTACTTC.

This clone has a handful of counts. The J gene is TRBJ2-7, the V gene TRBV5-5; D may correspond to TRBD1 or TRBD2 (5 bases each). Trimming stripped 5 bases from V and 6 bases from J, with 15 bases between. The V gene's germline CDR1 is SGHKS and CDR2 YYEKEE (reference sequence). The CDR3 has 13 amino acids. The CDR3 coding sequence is TGTGCCAGCAGACGTACCGGGACCCTCGAGCAGTACTTC. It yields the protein CASRRTGTLEQYF.

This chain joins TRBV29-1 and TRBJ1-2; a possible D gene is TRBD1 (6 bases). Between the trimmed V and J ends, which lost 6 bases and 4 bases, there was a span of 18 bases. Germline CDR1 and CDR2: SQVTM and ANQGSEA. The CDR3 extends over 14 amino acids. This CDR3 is CSVEGGTRSYGYTF. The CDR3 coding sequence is TGCAGCGTGGAGGGCGGGACACGGAGCTATGGCTACACCTTC.

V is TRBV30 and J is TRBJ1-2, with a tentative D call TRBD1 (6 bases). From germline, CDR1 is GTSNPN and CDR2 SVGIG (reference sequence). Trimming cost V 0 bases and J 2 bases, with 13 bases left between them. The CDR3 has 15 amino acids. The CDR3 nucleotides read TGTGCCTGGAGTGTTGGGGGGCAGCCGAACTATGGCTACACCTTC. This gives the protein CAWSVGGQPNYGYTF. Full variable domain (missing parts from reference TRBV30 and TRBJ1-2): SQTIHQWPATLVQPVGSPLSLECTVEGTSNPNLYWYRQAAGRGLQLLFYSVGIGQISSEVPQNLSASRPQDRQFILSSKKLLLSDSGFYLCAWSVGGQPNYGYTFGSGTRLTVV.

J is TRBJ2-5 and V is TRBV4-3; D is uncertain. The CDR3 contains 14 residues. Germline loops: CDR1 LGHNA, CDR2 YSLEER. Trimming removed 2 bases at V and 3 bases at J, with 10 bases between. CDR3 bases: TGCGCCAGCAGCCAACGAGCGCTAGAAGAGACCCAGTACTTC. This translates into CASSQRALEETQYF.

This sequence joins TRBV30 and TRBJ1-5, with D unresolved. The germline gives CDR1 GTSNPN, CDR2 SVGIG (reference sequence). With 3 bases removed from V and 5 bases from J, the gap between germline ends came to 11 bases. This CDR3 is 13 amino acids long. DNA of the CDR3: TGTGCCTGGAGCCCACAGTTAGATCAGCCCCAGCATTTT. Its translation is CAWSPQLDQPQHF.

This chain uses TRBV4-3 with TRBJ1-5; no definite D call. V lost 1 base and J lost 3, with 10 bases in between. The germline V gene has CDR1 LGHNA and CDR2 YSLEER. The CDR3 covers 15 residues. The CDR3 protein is CASSQGHAVNQPQHF. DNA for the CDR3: TGCGCCAGCAGCCAAGGGCATGCGGTCAATCAGCCCCAGCATTTT.

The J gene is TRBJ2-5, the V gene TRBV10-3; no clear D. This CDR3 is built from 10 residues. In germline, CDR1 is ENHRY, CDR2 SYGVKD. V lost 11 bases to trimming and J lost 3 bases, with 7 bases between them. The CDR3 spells CAVLKETQYF. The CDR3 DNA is TGTGCCGTTCTTAAAGAGACCCAGTACTTC.

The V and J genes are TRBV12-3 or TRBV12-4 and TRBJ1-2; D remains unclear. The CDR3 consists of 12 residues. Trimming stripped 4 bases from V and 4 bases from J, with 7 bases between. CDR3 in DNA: TGTGCCAGCAGTTCGGGGATCTATGGCTACACCTTC. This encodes CASSSGIYGYTF.

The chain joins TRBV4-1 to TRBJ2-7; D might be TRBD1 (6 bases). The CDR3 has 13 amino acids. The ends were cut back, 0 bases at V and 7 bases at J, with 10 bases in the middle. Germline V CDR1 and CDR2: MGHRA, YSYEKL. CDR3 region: CASSQDQRGEQYF. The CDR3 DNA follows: TGCGCCAGCAGCCAAGATCAGAGGGGGGAGCAGTACTTC.

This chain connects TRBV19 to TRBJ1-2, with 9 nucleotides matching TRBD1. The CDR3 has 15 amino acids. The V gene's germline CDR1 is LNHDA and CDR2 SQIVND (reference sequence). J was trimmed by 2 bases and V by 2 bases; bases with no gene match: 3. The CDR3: CASSINRGQNYGYTF. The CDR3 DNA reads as TGTGCCAGTAGTATAAACAGGGGGCAGAACTATGGCTACACCTTC.

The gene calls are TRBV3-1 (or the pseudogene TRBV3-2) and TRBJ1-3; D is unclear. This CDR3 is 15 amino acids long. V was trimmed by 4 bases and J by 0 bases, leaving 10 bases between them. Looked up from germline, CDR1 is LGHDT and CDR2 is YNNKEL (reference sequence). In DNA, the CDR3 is TGTGCCAGCAGCCTGTGGTCAGACTCTGGAAACACCATATATTTT. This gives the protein CASSLWSDSGNTIYF.

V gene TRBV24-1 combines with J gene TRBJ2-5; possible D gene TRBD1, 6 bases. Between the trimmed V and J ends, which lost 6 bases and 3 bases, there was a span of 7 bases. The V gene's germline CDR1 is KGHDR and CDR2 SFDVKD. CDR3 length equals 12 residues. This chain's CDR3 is CATSRTEETQYF. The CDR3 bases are TGTGCCACCAGTAGGACAGAAGAGACCCAGTACTTC.

The CDR3 region has the DNA TGTGCCAGTAGTCCGACAGGGGCAGGGCAGCCCCAGCATTTT. Protein product: CASSPTGAGQPQHF. This sequence joins TRBV19 and TRBJ1-5; 8 nucleotides align to TRBD1. The CDR3 totals 14 residues. The germline CDR1 and CDR2 sequences are LNHDA and SQIVND (reference sequence). The trim removed 5 bases at V and 7 bases at J, leaving 7 bases unmatched.